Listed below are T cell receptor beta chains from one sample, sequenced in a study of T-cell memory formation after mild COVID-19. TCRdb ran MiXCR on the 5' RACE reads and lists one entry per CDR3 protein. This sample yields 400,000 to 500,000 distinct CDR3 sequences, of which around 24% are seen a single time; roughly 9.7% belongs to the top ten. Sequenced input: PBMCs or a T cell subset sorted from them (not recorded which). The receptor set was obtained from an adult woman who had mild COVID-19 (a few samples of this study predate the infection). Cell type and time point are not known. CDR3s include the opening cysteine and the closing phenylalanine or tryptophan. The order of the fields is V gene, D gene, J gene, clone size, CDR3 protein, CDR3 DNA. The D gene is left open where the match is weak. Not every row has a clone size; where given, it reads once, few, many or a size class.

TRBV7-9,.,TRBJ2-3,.,CASTGTGLPDTQYF,TGTGCCAGCACCGGAACAGGGCTCCCAGATACGCAGTATTTT
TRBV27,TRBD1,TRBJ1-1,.,CASRQRDRGDTEAFF,TGTGCCAGCAGGCAACGAGACAGGGGAGACACTGAAGCTTTCTTT
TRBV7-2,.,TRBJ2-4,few,CASSLGIQKRNGKNIQYF,TGTGCCAGCAGCTTAGGAATTCAGAAGCGAAACGGAAAAAACATTCAGTACTTC
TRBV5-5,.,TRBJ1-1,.,CASSFWAVRGKAEAFF,TGTGCCAGCAGCTTCTGGGCGGTACGGGGAAAGGCTGAAGCTTTCTTT
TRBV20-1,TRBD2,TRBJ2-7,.,CSAQPPAGTSGGSYEQYF,TGCAGTGCTCAACCCCCCGCCGGGACTAGCGGGGGATCCTACGAGCAGTACTTC
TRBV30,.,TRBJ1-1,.,CAWSVPHFHTEAFF,TGTGCCTGGAGTGTACCTCACTTCCACACTGAAGCTTTCTTT
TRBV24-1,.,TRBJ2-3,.,CATAVGDTQYF,TGTGCCACTGCGGTGGGAGATACGCAGTATTTT
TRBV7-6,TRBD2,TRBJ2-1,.,CASSPLAATLDNEQFF,TGTGCCAGCAGCCCTCTAGCGGCTACGCTCGACAATGAGCAGTTCTTC
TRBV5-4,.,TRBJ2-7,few,CASSYGGGAPYEQYF,TGTGCCAGCAGCTACGGCGGGGGCGCCCCCTACGAGCAGTACTTC
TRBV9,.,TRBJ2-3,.,CASSVRPGASTDTQYF,TGTGCCAGCAGCGTACGGCCAGGCGCTAGCACAGATACGCAGTATTTT
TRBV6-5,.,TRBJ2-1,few,CASSYSQGHEQFF,TGTGCCAGCAGTTACTCGCAGGGCCATGAGCAGTTCTTC
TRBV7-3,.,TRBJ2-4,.,CASSPGVGQGIQYF,TGTGCCAGCAGCCCTGGAGTCGGACAAGGCATTCAGTACTTC
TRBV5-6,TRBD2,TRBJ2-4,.,CASSSLAGIAKNIQYF,TGTGCCAGCAGCTCTCTAGCGGGGATAGCCAAAAACATTCAGTACTTC
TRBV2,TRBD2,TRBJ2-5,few,CASSEWRESKETQYF,TGTGCCAGCAGTGAATGGCGGGAGAGTAAAGAGACCCAGTACTTC
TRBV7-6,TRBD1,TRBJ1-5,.,CASSSGQGNNQPQHF,TGTGCCAGCAGCTCGGGACAGGGGAACAATCAGCCCCAGCATTTT
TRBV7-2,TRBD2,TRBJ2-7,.,CASSLKRGPYEQYF,TGTGCCAGCAGCCTCAAGCGGGGCCCCTACGAGCAGTACTTC
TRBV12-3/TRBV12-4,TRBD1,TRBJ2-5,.,CASSLADRADGETQYF,TGTGCCAGCAGTTTAGCCGACAGGGCTGATGGGGAGACCCAGTACTTC
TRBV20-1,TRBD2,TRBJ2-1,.,CSASSSGGAQEQFF,TGCAGTGCTAGTTCTAGCGGGGGGGCTCAGGAGCAGTTCTTC
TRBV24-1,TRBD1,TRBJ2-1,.,CATSDPTGGLLYNEQFF,TGTGCCACCAGTGACCCGACAGGGGGCTTACTATACAATGAGCAGTTCTTC
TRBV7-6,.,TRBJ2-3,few,CASSQGTGTDTQYF,TGTGCCAGCAGCCAAGGGACGGGCACAGATACGCAGTATTTT
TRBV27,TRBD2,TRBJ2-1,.,CASSLPPRLAGGYNEQFF,TGTGCCAGCAGTTTACCCCCCAGACTAGCCGGAGGGTACAATGAGCAGTTCTTC
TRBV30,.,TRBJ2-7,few,CAWSMQGGEQYF,TGTGCCTGGAGTATGCAGGGCGGCGAGCAGTACTTC
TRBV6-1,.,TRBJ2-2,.,CASSATGSGTGELFF,TGTGCCAGCAGTGCCACCGGGTCGGGCACCGGGGAGCTGTTTTTT
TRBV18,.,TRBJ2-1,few,CASSPGWTLNNEQFF,TGTGCCAGCTCACCAGGTTGGACGTTAAACAATGAGCAGTTCTTC
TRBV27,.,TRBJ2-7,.,CASSFKDGFYEQYF,TGTGCCAGCAGTTTCAAGGACGGATTCTACGAGCAGTACTTC
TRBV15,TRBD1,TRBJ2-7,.,CATSRRRTGGYEQYF,TGTGCCACCAGCAGACGTCGTACAGGGGGGTACGAGCAGTACTTC
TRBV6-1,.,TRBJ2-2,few,CASRGQGSNTGELFF,TGTGCCAGCAGGGGGCAGGGGAGTAACACCGGGGAGCTGTTTTTT
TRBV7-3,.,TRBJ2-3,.,CASSLLGRGSGADTQYF,TGTGCCAGCAGCTTATTAGGCAGGGGGAGCGGGGCAGATACGCAGTATTTT
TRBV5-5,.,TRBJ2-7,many,CASSWDFAYEQYF,TGTGCCAGCAGCTGGGACTTTGCCTACGAGCAGTACTTC
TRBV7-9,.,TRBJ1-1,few,CASSLRERSEAFF,TGTGCCAGCAGCCTAAGGGAGAGGAGTGAAGCTTTCTTT
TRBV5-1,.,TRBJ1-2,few,CASSLQQGRTYGYTF,TGCGCCAGCAGCCTGCAACAGGGTCGGACCTATGGCTACACCTTC
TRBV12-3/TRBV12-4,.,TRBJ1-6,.,CASSFGRANSPLHF,TGTGCCAGCAGTTTCGGGAGAGCGAATTCACCCCTCCACTTT
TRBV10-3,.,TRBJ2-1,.,CAISGTNEQFF,TGTGCCATCAGTGGGACTAATGAGCAGTTCTTC
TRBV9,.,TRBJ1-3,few,CASSVGSGPQNTIYF,TGTGCCAGCAGCGTAGGTTCAGGCCCCCAAAACACCATATATTTT
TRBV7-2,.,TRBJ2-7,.,CASSPVYSYEQYF,TGTGCCAGCAGCCCCGTCTACAGCTACGAGCAGTACTTC
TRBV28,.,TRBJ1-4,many,CASSSGSATNEKLFF,TGTGCCAGCAGTTCTGGGAGTGCAACTAATGAAAAACTGTTTTTT
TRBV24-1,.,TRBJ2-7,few,CATSEQRSPYEQYF,TGTGCCACCAGTGAACAGAGATCCCCCTACGAGCAGTACTTC
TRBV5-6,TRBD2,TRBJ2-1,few,CASSLLRGDQYNEQFF,TGTGCCAGCAGCTTGCTCCGGGGGGACCAATACAATGAGCAGTTCTTC
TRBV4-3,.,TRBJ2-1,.,CASSQDGGLYNEQFF,TGCGCCAGCAGCCAAGATGGCGGACTATACAATGAGCAGTTCTTC
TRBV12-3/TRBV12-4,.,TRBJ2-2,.,CASTLRRGDTGELFF,TGTGCCAGCACTTTGAGAAGGGGGGACACCGGGGAGCTGTTTTTT
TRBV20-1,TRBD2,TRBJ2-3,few,CSARSGRDPTDTQYF,TGCAGTGCTAGGAGCGGGAGGGATCCCACAGATACGCAGTATTTT
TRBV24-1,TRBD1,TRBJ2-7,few,CATAGTGAGEQYF,TGTGCCACCGCGGGGACAGGGGCTGGGGAGCAGTACTTC
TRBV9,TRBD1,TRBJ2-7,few,CASSEHGTGNNQYF,TGTGCCAGCAGCGAACACGGGACAGGGAATAATCAGTACTTC
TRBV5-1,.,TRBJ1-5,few,CASSFDRSYPNQPQHF,TGCGCCAGCAGCTTTGACAGAAGCTATCCTAATCAGCCCCAGCATTTT
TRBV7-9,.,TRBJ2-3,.,CASSSRLGGTDTQYF,TGTGCCAGCAGCTCCAGACTAGGCGGCACAGATACGCAGTATTTT
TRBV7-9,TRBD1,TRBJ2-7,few,CASSQPRTGASYEQYF,TGTGCCAGCAGCCAACCCCGGACAGGGGCTTCCTACGAGCAGTACTTC
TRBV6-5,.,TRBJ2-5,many,CASSYGPAAGTQYF,TGTGCCAGCAGTTACGGACCCGCAGCAGGGACCCAGTACTTC
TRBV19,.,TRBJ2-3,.,CASSSTEYDTQYF,TGTGCCAGTAGTAGCACGGAGTACGATACGCAGTATTTT
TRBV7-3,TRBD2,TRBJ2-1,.,CASSPSPSGRYSYNEQFF,TGTGCCAGCAGCCCCTCGCCTAGCGGGAGGTACTCCTACAATGAGCAGTTCTTC
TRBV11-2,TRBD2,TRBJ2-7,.,CASRRLAGLVDEQYF,TGTGCCAGCAGACGACTAGCGGGACTAGTTGACGAGCAGTACTTC
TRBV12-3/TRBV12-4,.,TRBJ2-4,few,CASKSGASTNIQYF,TGTGCCAGTAAGAGTGGGGCCTCCACAAACATTCAGTACTTC
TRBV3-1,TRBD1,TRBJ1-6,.,CASSQDKGQGNNSPLHF,TGTGCCAGCAGCCAAGATAAGGGACAGGGAAATAATTCACCCCTCCACTTT
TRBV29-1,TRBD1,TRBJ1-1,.,CSVESGTGVTEAFF,TGCAGCGTTGAATCAGGGACAGGGGTCACTGAAGCTTTCTTT
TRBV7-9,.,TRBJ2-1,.,CASSSVEDYNEQFF,TGTGCCAGCAGCTCAGTGGAGGATTACAATGAGCAGTTCTTC
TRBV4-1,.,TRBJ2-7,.,CASSQVRQGSYEQYF,TGCGCCAGCAGCCAAGTTCGGCAGGGCTCCTACGAGCAGTACTTC